This T cell receptor beta chain was sequenced for a study of blood T cells in healthy people across ages. Alongside a J-beta primer mix, a sample-barcoded 5' primer served in a second PCR lasting about 6 to 12 cycles. TCRdb itself ran the 5' RACE reads through MiXCR, one entry per CDR3 protein. The sample includes about 670,000 distinct CDR3 sequences, about 51% of them seen just once. Trimming took 1 base from V and 1 from J; bases not matched to a gene: 7. Germline lookup yields CDR1 LGHDT and CDR2 YNNKEL (reference sequence). CDR3 length: 17 residues. This sequence was found in an elderly woman in good health. The chain couples TRBV3-1 to TRBJ2-3; TRBD2 matches at 8 bases. Sequencing used blood. The DNA of the CDR3 is TGTGCCAGCAGCCAAGGAAACGGGGGGGCCGGCACAGATACGCAGTATTTT. It is translated as CASSQGNGGAGTDTQYF.